This T cell receptor beta chain was obtained from a study of blood T cell repertoires in COVID-19. Study-wide background: Acute and convalescent COVID-19 samples came from the United States, Italy and Spain. T cells, B-cell-depleted T cells, or PBMCs supplied cDNA or gDNA.

Germline CDR1 is SNHLY and CDR2 is FYNNEI. V dropped 8 bases and J dropped 4; count of bases not matched to a gene: 8. The CDR3 contains 14 residues. Data came from immunoSEQ multiplex PCR; TCRdb stores just in-frame clones and leaves some out. The table has 190,000 or so clones, 81% seen once. Recruitment covered over 20 US areas and drew participants whose ages spanned about 18 to 95 years. Membership in each cohort depended on participant-reported clinical history. Source material: PBMCs or T cells enriched from blood (not recorded which). The origin of this receptor is a man aged 35 to 55 who had recovered from COVID-19. The chain carries TRBV2 and TRBJ1-5; TRBD1 aligns across 7 bases. CDR3 in amino acids: CASDLRQGNQPQHF. The CDR3 DNA reads as TGTGCCAGCGATTTAAGACAGGGTAATCAGCCCCAGCATTTT.